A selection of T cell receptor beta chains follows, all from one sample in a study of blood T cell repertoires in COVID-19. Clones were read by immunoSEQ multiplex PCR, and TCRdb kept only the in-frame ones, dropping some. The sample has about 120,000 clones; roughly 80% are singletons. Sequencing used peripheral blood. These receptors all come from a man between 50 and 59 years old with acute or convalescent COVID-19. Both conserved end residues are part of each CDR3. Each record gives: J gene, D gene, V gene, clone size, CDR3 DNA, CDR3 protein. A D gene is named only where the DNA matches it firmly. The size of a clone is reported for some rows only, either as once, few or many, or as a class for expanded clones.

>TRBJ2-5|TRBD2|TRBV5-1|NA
TGCGCCAGCAGCCCCGGGGGGGCAGTCCAAGAGACCCAGTACTTC
CASSPGGAVQETQYF
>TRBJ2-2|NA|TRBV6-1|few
TGTGCCAGCAGTGACAGGGCGAACACCGGGGAGCTGTTTTTT
CASSDRANTGELFF
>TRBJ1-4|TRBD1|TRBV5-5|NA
TGTGCCAGCAGCTTGGTATTACAGGGGCGAGGTGAAAAACTGTTTTTT
CASSLVLQGRGEKLFF
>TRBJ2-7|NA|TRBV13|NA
TGTGCCAGCAGCCCCCCTGGGCAGTATCGCGGGAACGACTCCTACGAGCAGTACTTC
CASSPPGQYRGNDSYEQYF
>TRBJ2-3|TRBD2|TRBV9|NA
TGTGCCAGCAGCGTAGTCGGCGGGAGTATTGCAGATACGCAGTATTTT
CASSVVGGSIADTQYF
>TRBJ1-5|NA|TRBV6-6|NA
TGTGCCAGCACCAAAGACGCGGGCAATCAGCCCCAGCATTTT
CASTKDAGNQPQHF
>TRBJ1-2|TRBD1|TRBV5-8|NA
TGTGCCAGCAGCAAGGGACAGGAGTATGGCTACACCTTC
CASSKGQEYGYTF
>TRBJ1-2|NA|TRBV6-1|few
TGTGCCAGCAGTGAAAGCGGGTTACCAATCTATGGCTACACCTTC
CASSESGLPIYGYTF
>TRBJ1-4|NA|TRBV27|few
TGTGCCACCGGGAGGGTTGACGAAAAACTGTTTTTT
CATGRVDEKLFF
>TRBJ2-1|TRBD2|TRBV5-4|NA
TGTGCCAGCAGCCAAACTAGCGGGCATTACAATGAGCAGTTCTTC
CASSQTSGHYNEQFF
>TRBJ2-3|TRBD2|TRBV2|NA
TGTGCCAGCAGTGATGTGACTAGCGGGGGTGGAGATACGCAGTATTTT
CASSDVTSGGGDTQYF
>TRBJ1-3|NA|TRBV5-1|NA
TGCGCCAGCAGCCAGGCTCCTGGTGGAAACACCATATATTTT
CASSQAPGGNTIYF
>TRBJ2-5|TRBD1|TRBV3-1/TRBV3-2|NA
TGTGCCAGCGCCGACAGGGTTGAGACCCAGTACTTC
CASADRVETQYF
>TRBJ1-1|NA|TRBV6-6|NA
TGTGCCAGCAGTTTAAACAGGGTGAGCCTGAACACTGAAGCTTTCTTT
CASSLNRVSLNTEAFF
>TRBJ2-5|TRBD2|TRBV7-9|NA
TGTGCCAGCAGCCCAGGGGGACTAGCGGTTCTGTACCAAGAGACCCAGTACTTC
CASSPGGLAVLYQETQYF
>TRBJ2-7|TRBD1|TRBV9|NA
TGTGCCAGCAGCGTATCATGGACAGGGTACGACGAGCAGTACTTC
CASSVSWTGYDEQYF
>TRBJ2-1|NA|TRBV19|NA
TGTGCCAGTAGCCTGGTTGGGGGCACCTACAATGAGCAGTTCTTC
CASSLVGGTYNEQFF
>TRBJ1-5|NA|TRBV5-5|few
TGTGCCAGCAGCTTGACCGGGACACTGATTAATCAGCCCCAGCATTTT
CASSLTGTLINQPQHF
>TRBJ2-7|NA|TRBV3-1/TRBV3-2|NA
TGTGCCAGCAGCCGGGGGCGCGAGCAGTACTTC
CASSRGREQYF
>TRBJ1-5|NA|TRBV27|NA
TGTGCCAGCAGTCCAACAGGCTATAGCAATCAGCCCCAGCATTTT
CASSPTGYSNQPQHF
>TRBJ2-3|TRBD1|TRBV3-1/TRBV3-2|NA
TGTGCCAGCAGCCAGGAACAGGGGGCGATGGGCACAGATACGCAGTATTTT
CASSQEQGAMGTDTQYF
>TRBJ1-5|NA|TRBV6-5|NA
TGTGCCAGCAGTTACGGGGGGGATGGTCAGCCCCAGCATTTT
CASSYGGDGQPQHF
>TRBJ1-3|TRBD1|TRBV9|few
TGTGCCAGCAGCGTTACGGGACAGGGGAATGGAAACACCATATATTTT
CASSVTGQGNGNTIYF
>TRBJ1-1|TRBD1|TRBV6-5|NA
TGTGCCAGCAGGGGGACAGGGGTCTACACTGAAGCTTTCTTT
CASRGTGVYTEAFF
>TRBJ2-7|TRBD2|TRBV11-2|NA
TGTGCCAGCAGCTTCCCGGGACTAGCGGGCACGGGGTCCTACGAGCAGTACTTC
CASSFPGLAGTGSYEQYF
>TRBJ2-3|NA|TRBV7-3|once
TGTGCCAGCAGCCCTCTGTATCGGCGGGACCCCCGTCAGCCCCCAGATACGCAGTATTTT
CASSPLYRRDPRQPPDTQYF
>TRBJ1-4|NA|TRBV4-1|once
TGCGCCAGCAGCCAATTCCAGGGTGAAAAACTGTTTTTT
CASSQFQGEKLFF
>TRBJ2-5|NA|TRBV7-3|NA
TGTGCCAGCAGCCCAGGGGCCGGGGAGACTCAGTACTTC
CASSPGAGETQYF
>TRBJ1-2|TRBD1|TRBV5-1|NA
TGCGCCAGCAGCCCGGGAGGGACAGGGGGATATGGCTACACCTTC
CASSPGGTGGYGYTF
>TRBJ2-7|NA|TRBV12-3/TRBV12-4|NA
TGTGCCAGCAGTTTGGCGGGCGGGGCCGAGCAGTACTTC
CASSLAGGAEQYF
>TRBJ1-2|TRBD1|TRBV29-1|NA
TGCAGCGTTGATGCAGGGGGCACGGGCTACACCTTC
CSVDAGGTGYTF
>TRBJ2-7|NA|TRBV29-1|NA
TGCAGCGTTAGGTACAGGGACTACGAGCAGTACTTC
CSVRYRDYEQYF
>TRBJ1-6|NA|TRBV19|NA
TGTGCCAGTAGTACCCGAGGGGGATCCTATAATTCACCCCTCCACTTT
CASSTRGGSYNSPLHF
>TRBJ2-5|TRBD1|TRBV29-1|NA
TGCAGCGTTGTCGGGACAGCTACTCAAGAGACCCAGTACTTC
CSVVGTATQETQYF
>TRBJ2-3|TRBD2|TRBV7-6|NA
TGTGCCAGCAGCTTAAGACTAGCGAGTACAGATACGCAGTATTTT
CASSLRLASTDTQYF
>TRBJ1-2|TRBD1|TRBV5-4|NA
TGTGCCAGCAGCGGTCGGACAGGGGGCGCGGATGGCTACACCTTC
CASSGRTGGADGYTF
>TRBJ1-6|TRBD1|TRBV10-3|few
TGTGCCATCTCAGGGGACAGGGGGCCCGATTCACCCCTCCACTTT
CAISGDRGPDSPLHF
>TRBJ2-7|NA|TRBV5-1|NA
TGCGCCAGCAGCTTGGTCCCGGTCCGATCCTACGAGCAGTACTTC
CASSLVPVRSYEQYF
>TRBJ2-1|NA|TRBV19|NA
TGTGCCAGTAGTACTAGTTTTTTCACCTACAATGAGCAGTTCTTC
CASSTSFFTYNEQFF
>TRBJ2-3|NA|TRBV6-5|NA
TGTGCCAGCAGCCGCCCGACACTAGATACGCAGTATTTT
CASSRPTLDTQYF
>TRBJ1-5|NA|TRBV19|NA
TGTGCCACTACAGAAGTACAGGGTCCGGGTCAGCCCCAGCATTTT
CATTEVQGPGQPQHF
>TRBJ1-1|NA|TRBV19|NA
TGTGCCAGTAGTATAGGTAGAGGGAGCACTGAAGCTTTCTTT
CASSIGRGSTEAFF